Shown below are 24 T cell receptor beta chains from a single sample sequenced in a study of T cells after yellow fever vaccination. TCRdb re-called the 5' RACE reads with MiXCR, one entry per CDR3 protein. This table has about 99,000 distinct CDR3 sequences, about 6% appearing once. Sequencing was performed on CD8+ T cells sorted from PBMCs, taken 10 days after the yellow fever booster vaccination. These TCRs come from a man in his late teens or twenties who received the YFV17D yellow fever vaccine.

The genes are TRBV12-3 or TRBV12-4 and TRBJ2-1; 7 nucleotides agree with TRBD2. Unmatched junction bases numbered 7, after V lost 5 bases and J lost 0 bases. The CDR3 is made up of 16 amino acids. The CDR3 DNA reads TGTGCCAGCAGTGGCCTGGGGGGGTGCTCCTACAATGAGCAGTTCTTC. Translated, it gives CASSGLGGCSYNEQFF.

There are many counts of this clonotype. The V and J genes are TRBV9 and TRBJ1-1; unclear D gene. CDR1 is SGDLS and CDR2 is YYNGEE in the germline V gene. V was cut by 4 bases and J by 1 base, with 8 bases left in between. The CDR3 is 13 amino acids. Here the CDR3 reads CASSLRGNTEAFF. In DNA form, the CDR3 reads TGTGCCAGCAGCCTCCGGGGGAACACTGAAGCTTTCTTT.

This clonotype was counted a few times. The chain joins TRBV6-1 to TRBJ2-3; D possibly corresponds to TRBD2 (7 bases). The CDR3 runs 12 residues. Germline V gives CDR1 MNHNS, CDR2 SASEGT. This CDR3 reads CAAGAISDTQYF. The CDR3 coding sequence is TGTGCTGCGGGGGCGATCTCAGATACGCAGTATTTT.

Many counts were recorded for this clonotype. The chain recombines TRBV12-3 or TRBV12-4 with TRBJ2-5, with a tentative D call TRBD2 (6 bases). The CDR3 covers 14 residues. V was shortened by 8 bases and J by 4 bases, with 17 bases between the two germline ends. The CDR3 is CASAAGLSGETQYF. CDR3 bases: TGTGCCAGCGCGGCGGGGCTTTCAGGAGAGACCCAGTACTTC.

V and J are TRBV21-1 and TRBJ1-1. TRBV21-1 is an annotated pseudogene. The CDR3 has 13 amino acids. The CDR3 here is CASSKSMNTEAFF. The CDR3 DNA follows: TGTGCCAGCAGCAAATCCATGAACACTGAAGCTTTCTTT.

V and J are TRBV19 and TRBJ2-3; TRBD2 is a possible D gene (6 bases). This CDR3 has 13 residues. Trimming stripped 6 bases from V and 0 bases from J, with 7 bases between. CDR1 and CDR2 (germline): LNHDA, SQIVND (reference sequence). The CDR3: CASRGGSTDTQYF. CDR3 bases: TGTGCCAGTAGGGGAGGCAGCACAGATACGCAGTATTTT.

This clonotype was observed a few times. This chain connects TRBV7-9 to TRBJ2-5; 8 bases line up with TRBD2. J was trimmed by 1 base and V by 2 bases; bases with no gene match: 6. The CDR3 covers 16 residues. Looked up from germline, CDR1 is SEHNR and CDR2 is FQNEAQ (reference sequence). Here the CDR3 reads CASSLQSGGFQETQYF. The DNA for the CDR3 is TGTGCCAGCAGCTTACAGAGCGGGGGCTTCCAAGAGACCCAGTACTTC.

This chain uses TRBV5-1 with TRBJ1-1, with TRBD1 as a possible D gene (6 bases). Germline V gives CDR1 SGHRS, CDR2 YFSETQ. The CDR3 has 13 amino acids. With 4 bases removed from V and 7 bases from J, the gap between germline ends came to 14 bases. The CDR3 nucleotides are TGCGCCAGCAGCCTGGACAGCTACAATGAAGCTTTCTTT. Translated: CASSLDSYNEAFF.

This clonotype turned up a few times. V gene TRBV12-3 or TRBV12-4 combines with J gene TRBJ1-1, with 7 bases fitting TRBD1. V shed 7 bases and J 5 bases; nucleotides not matched to a gene: 10. The CDR3 runs 14 residues. The CDR3 protein is CASILQGWWTEAFF. CDR3 coding DNA: TGTGCCAGCATCCTACAGGGGTGGTGGACTGAAGCTTTCTTT.

This clonotype was seen ten or more times. The chain carries TRBV7-9 and TRBJ1-6; perhaps TRBD1 as D (5 bases). CDR3 length equals 14 residues. The germline V gene encodes CDR1 SEHNR and CDR2 FQNEAQ (reference sequence). V gave up 5 bases and J gave up 8 bases, with 13 bases separating them. For the CDR3, the DNA is TGTGCCAGCAGCCATGGGACGCGGCATTCACCCCTCCACTTT. This encodes CASSHGTRHSPLHF.

This clonotype came up a few times. The gene calls are TRBV10-3 and TRBJ1-2, with 7 bases identical to TRBD1. Germline loops: CDR1 ENHRY, CDR2 SYGVKD. The CDR3 spans 14 residues. J was trimmed by 8 bases and V by 0 bases; bases with no gene match: 6. The chain's CDR3 is CAISESEGARGYTF. The CDR3 coding sequence is TGTGCCATCAGTGAGTCTGAGGGGGCGAGAGGCTACACCTTC.

The CDR3 nucleotides are TGTGCCAGCAGTGCGTTGGGGGGGACGGCCAAAAACATTCAGTACTTC. Translating it yields CASSALGGTAKNIQYF. This sequence joins TRBV27 and TRBJ2-4; 7 bases line up with TRBD2. The CDR3 has 16 residues. CDR1 MNHEY and CDR2 SMNVEV come from the germline V gene (reference sequence). Trimming at V came to 5 bases and at J to 1 base, leaving 8 bases not matched to a gene.

This clonotype has a handful of counts. This chain uses TRBV14 with TRBJ2-1; D possibly matches TRBD1 or TRBD2 (5 bases each). Trimming took off 3 bases at V and 4 bases at J, with 16 bases between the two ends. CDR1 and CDR2 (germline): SGHDN, FVKESK. This CDR3 has 16 residues. CDR3 region: CASSQRGAATYNEQFF. Written as DNA, the CDR3 is TGTGCCAGCAGCCAGAGGGGCGCGGCTACTTACAATGAGCAGTTCTTC.

J is TRBJ2-7 and V is TRBV4-1; D possibly corresponds to TRBD1 (5 bases). CDR1 and CDR2 from the germline V gene are MGHRA and YSYEKL. V was cut by 4 bases and J by 1 base, with 14 bases left in between. This CDR3 is 15 amino acids long. This CDR3 is CASSRLYGASYEQYF. CDR3 DNA sequence: TGCGCCAGCAGCCGCTTGTATGGGGCTTCCTACGAGCAGTACTTC.

This clonotype was counted only a few times. The rearrangement joins TRBV7-9 to TRBJ2-5; D gene unclear. V shed 5 bases and J shed 0 bases, with 10 bases lying between them. The germline V gene encodes CDR1 SEHNR and CDR2 FQNEAQ (reference sequence). The CDR3 is 14 amino acids. The CDR3 bases are TGTGCCAGCAGCGCGGACCTGGACCAAGAGACCCAGTACTTC. Amino acid sequence: CASSADLDQETQYF.

The sample holds many counts of this clonotype. V gene TRBV20-1 combines with J gene TRBJ2-3, with 8 bases that match TRBD2. V shed 5 bases, J shed 4 bases, and the junction held 5 bases outside the gene matches. This CDR3 comprises 13 residues. CDR1 is DFQATT and CDR2 is SNEGSKA in the germline V gene (reference sequence). The CDR3 protein is CSAEAGASDTQYF. DNA of the CDR3: TGCAGTGCTGAAGCGGGGGCCTCAGATACGCAGTATTTT.

This clonotype was recorded a few times. The rearrangement joins TRBV12-3 or TRBV12-4 to TRBJ1-4, with a tentative D call TRBD1 (5 bases). This CDR3 region has 13 residues. V gave up 5 bases and J gave up 4 bases, with 8 bases separating them. CDR3 DNA sequence: TGTGCCAGCAGTGACGGACATAATGAAAAACTGTTTTTT. Its protein product is CASSDGHNEKLFF.

The chain links TRBV12-3 or TRBV12-4 to TRBJ2-7; tentatively, D is TRBD2 (6 bases). The germline V and J ends were trimmed by 6 bases and 1 base, with 22 bases remaining between them. The CDR3 is 17 amino acids. The CDR3 bases are TGTGCCAGCAGCCAGGGCGGGGCGAGAAGTTTATCCTACGAGCAGTACTTC. Amino acids: CASSQGGARSLSYEQYF.

This clonotype was counted only a few times. This chain connects TRBV4-1 to TRBJ1-2; tentative D call: TRBD1 (6 bases). The germline V gene encodes CDR1 MGHRA and CDR2 YSYEKL. The CDR3 is 18 residues long. Trimming removed 3 bases at V and 4 bases at J, with 24 bases between. CDR3 protein: CASSQFSGSIQGGYGYTF. The CDR3 coding sequence is TGCGCCAGCAGCCAGTTCTCGGGGTCGATACAGGGAGGCTATGGCTACACCTTC.

This chain links TRBV15 with TRBJ2-5; D is perhaps TRBD2 (6 bases). The CDR3 sequence is 15 residues long. Germline CDR1 is LNHNV and CDR2 is YYDKDF (reference sequence). Between the trimmed V and J ends, which lost 0 bases and 5 bases, there was a span of 13 bases. The CDR3 DNA reads as TGTGCCACCAGCAGAGACTCCGGGGGTTGGGAGACCCAGTACTTC. Translated: CATSRDSGGWETQYF.

This clonotype has just a few counts. This chain connects TRBV6-1 to TRBJ1-2, with D unclear. Trimming removed 3 bases at V and 2 bases at J, with 4 bases between. The V gene's germline CDR1 is MNHNS and CDR2 SASEGT. The CDR3 loop spans 12 amino acids. The CDR3 nucleotides are TGTGCCAGCAGTGACGGGAACTATGGCTACACCTTC. Translation gives CASSDGNYGYTF.

This clonotype has a count of ten or more. The chain has TRBV10-3 and TRBJ2-4; 10 bases agree with TRBD1. The germline CDR1 and CDR2 sequences are ENHRY and SYGVKD. The CDR3 covers 14 residues. V gave up 4 bases and J gave up 5 bases; unmatched junction bases: 2. CDR3: CAISATGGENIQYF. The CDR3 DNA sequence: TGTGCCATCAGTGCGACAGGGGGCGAAAACATTCAGTACTTC.

The gene calls are TRBV6-6 and TRBJ1-6, with D unresolved. The CDR3 has 14 amino acids. V was shortened by 7 bases and J by 8 bases, with 15 bases between the two germline ends. CDR1 and CDR2 (germline): MNHNY, SVGAGI (reference sequence). DNA for the CDR3: TGTGCCAGCACCTGGCGCCGGGCGGATTCACCCCTCCACTTT. This translates into CASTWRRADSPLHF.

V is TRBV27 and J is TRBJ2-1; unclear D gene. Deletions cut 1 base from V and 0 bases from J, with 10 bases between. Germline loops: CDR1 MNHEY, CDR2 SMNVEV (reference sequence). This CDR3 is 16 amino acids long. The CDR3 sequence: CASSLWPPSSYNEQFF. In nucleotides, the CDR3 is TGTGCCAGCAGTTTATGGCCGCCGAGCTCCTACAATGAGCAGTTCTTC.